Below are 5 T cell receptor beta chains sequenced from a single sample in a study of shared clonotypes between healthy human individuals. The assay was immunoSEQ multiplex PCR, and TCRdb's table has in-frame clones only and misses some. The sample shows 2,500,000 or so clones, roughly 90% of them seen only once. The source material was naive CD4+ T cells from PBMCs. Subset: CD45RA+ positively selected. Receptors were obtained from a man aged 18 to 29 in good health. Some clones in this sample may be carry-over from other donors' samples.

This chain uses TRBV30 with TRBJ2-3; D may be TRBD1 (7 bases). Trimming cost V 4 bases and J 2 bases, with 16 bases left between them. CDR1 is GTSNPN, CDR2 SVGIG, per germline (reference sequence). The CDR3 covers 15 residues. The CDR3 protein is CAWIPAGGPTDTQYF. The CDR3 DNA sequence: TGTGCCTGGATCCCCGCAGGGGGGCCCACAGATACGCAGTATTTT.

This clone appeared a single time. The rearrangement links TRBV28 to TRBJ2-4, with 10 nucleotides matching TRBD1. With V trimmed by 5 bases and J by 8 bases, 9 bases remained unmatched. The CDR3 is 15 residues long. Germline V lookup: CDR1 MDHEN, CDR2 SYDVKM. The CDR3 sequence is CASSTPTGGKDIQYF. The CDR3, as DNA: TGTGCCAGCAGTACGCCGACAGGGGGCAAGGACATTCAGTACTTC.

The chain combines TRBV5-6 with TRBJ2-5; 8 positions agree with TRBD1. The CDR3 is made up of 19 amino acids. Germline CDR1 is SGHDT and CDR2 is YYEEEE. V shed 4 bases and J 2 bases; nucleotides not matched to a gene: 19. The CDR3 loop is CASSTRRLRTGPRQETQYF. The CDR3 DNA reads TGTGCCAGCAGCACCCGGCGGTTAAGGACAGGGCCACGACAAGAGACCCAGTACTTC. The full variable domain, in which reference TRBV5-6 and TRBJ2-5 provide the parts outside the CDR3, is DAGVTQSPTHLIKTRGQQVTLRCSPKSGHDTVSWYQQALGQGPQFIFQYYEEEERQRGNFPDRFSGHQFPNYSSELNVNALLLGDSALYLCASSTRRLRTGPRQETQYFGPGTRLLVL.

As DNA, the CDR3 is TGTGCCAGTAGTATGATCACAGCCCAAGAGACCCAGTACTTC. Its protein is CASSMITAQETQYF. The gene calls are TRBV19 and TRBJ2-5; the D is unclear. Germline CDR1 is LNHDA and CDR2 is SQIVND (reference sequence). CDR3 length: 14 residues. The ends were cut back, 3 bases at V and 1 base at J, with 9 bases in the middle. Combining the CDR3 with reference TRBV19 and TRBJ2-5 gives the whole variable domain DGGITQSPKYLFRKEGQNVTLSCEQNLNHDAMYWYRQDPGQGLRLIYYSQIVNDFQKGDIAEGYSVSREKKESFPLTVTSAQKNPTAFYLCASSMITAQETQYFGPGTRLLVL.

The chain employs TRBV9 and TRBJ1-1; D not resolved. The CDR3 covers 13 residues. Germline assignment: CDR1 SGDLS and CDR2 YYNGEE. Trimming took off 4 bases at V and 1 base at J, with 8 bases between the two ends. The CDR3 sequence: CASSFDKNTEAFF. CDR3 sequence (DNA): TGTGCCAGCAGCTTCGACAAGAACACTGAAGCTTTCTTT.